The following is a T cell receptor (beta chain) sequence with its context. Its antigen is still unknown. No clone much larger than this one lies a single base away; base qualities are absent. The sample comes from a study of blood T cell repertoires in COVID-19 (dated by TCRdb to the early 2020s). For the wider study: Samples from collaborators originated in the United States, Italy and Spain and spanned both the acute and convalescent phases of COVID-19. The prospective study material was composed of cDNA or gDNA derived from T cells, B-cell-depleted T cells, or PBMCs. Subjects who had been exposed to COVID-19, were actively infected with it, or had recovered from it provided the deeply sampled blood TCRbeta repertoires that made up the dataset. A freely available public database, intended as a resource for researchers studying the immune response to SARS-CoV-2, is where the repertoires were released. Samples came from the ongoing ImmuneRACE study (first 160 participants) plus 1,254 subjects from 6 global collaborators. A de-identified subject ID, COVID-19 status, age in years and sex were almost always included in the sample metadata. HLA class I and class II types, where available, came from metadata supplied by the sample provider rather than from assay-based typing.

The CDR3 goes from the cysteine to the phenylalanine over 15 residues. The DNA shown is the 45-base CDR3, in frame from base 1. CDR1 and CDR2 (LNHNV, YYDKDF) derive from the germline V gene (reference sequence). Between the V and J ends, shortened by 0 bases and 7 bases respectively, the junction contains 13 bases. TCRbeta CDR3 regions were amplified from genomic DNA by means of the immunoSEQ Assay, a bias-controlled multiplex PCR. In the source study's methods: The number of nucleated cells in each sample was estimated from the amplification of reference gene primers within the assay. To quantify the absolute abundance of each unique TCRbeta CDR3 rearrangement, sequence reads were collapsed and filtered. Productive Simpson clonality was computed per sample as the square root of Simpson's diversity index over productive rearrangements. Not all clones reach the TCRdb copy of this immuneACCESS table, which keeps in-frame sequences only. Checked studies attribute under half of the gap to unresolved V genes and leave the rest unexplained. V and J calls and clone size are copied from that table; D and trimming were computed from the DNA. The sample table lists hundreds of thousands of clones, 70% to 85% of them with a count of one. 4.5% to 6% of the sample rests with the top ten.

The collaborating institutions used their own protocols to collect whole blood in K2EDTA tubes. For TCRbeta analysis, collaborator samples were shipped as frozen whole blood, as isolated PBMCs, or as DNA extracted from either sample type. Study-wide findings and limitations: Clinical and demographic metadata were provided uncurated, with the amount varying by source and participant.

This chain joins TRBV15 to TRBJ2-1; the D gene is possibly TRBD1, with 6 bases matching. Material for sequencing was peripheral blood. The source of this sequence is a woman older than 75 with active or convalescent COVID-19. The DNA sequence is as follows: TGTGCCACCAGCAGAGATGCAACAGGGCGGAATGAGCAGTTCTTC. Translated, this gives CATSRDATGRNEQFF.